A selection of T cell receptor beta chains follows, all from one sample in a study of cytomegalovirus exposure and HLA in healthy donors. Clones were sequenced by immunoSEQ multiplex PCR, and TCRdb holds only the in-frame ones, with some missing. The table lists approximately 85,000 clones, around 77% of them singletons. Sequencing was performed on PBMCs. All receptors derive from a man aged 30 to 45 in good health and CMV-seronegative. Each CDR3 is given with its conserved first and last residue. D genes are given only for firm matches. Size values are once, few and many counts, or a class for expanded clones, and some rows have none.

j_gene	d_gene	v_gene	abundance	CDR3nt	CDR3aa
TRBJ1-5	TRBD1	TRBV15	-	TGTGCCACCAGCAGGGGACAGGGGGCAGTTCAGCCCCAGCATTTT	CATSRGQGAVQPQHF
TRBJ2-3	-	TRBV4-2	-	TGTGCCAGCACCATGACTGGAAGAGATGATACGCAGTATTTT	CASTMTGRDDTQYF
TRBJ1-1	TRBD1	TRBV5-8	-	TGTGCCAGCAGCGCGATGACAGGGACCAACACTGAAGCTTTCTTT	CASSAMTGTNTEAFF
TRBJ2-3	-	TRBV5-1	-	TGCGCCAGCAGCTTGGACAGAAGCACAGATACGCAGTATTTT	CASSLDRSTDTQYF
TRBJ2-5	TRBD2	TRBV5-1	once	TGCGCCAGCAGCTTAGCGGGAGGGCTGGAGACCCAGTACTTC	CASSLAGGLETQYF
TRBJ2-3	TRBD1	TRBV25-1	-	TGTGCCAGCAGTGAAGGTAGGACAGGGGCCGGCACAGATACGCAGTATTTT	CASSEGRTGAGTDTQYF
TRBJ2-1	TRBD2	TRBV7-9	-	TGTGCCAGCACCCCGGGACTAGCGGAAGGCAATGAGCAGTTCTTC	CASTPGLAEGNEQFF
TRBJ2-1	TRBD2	TRBV28	few	TGTGCCAGCAGTTTATTCAGGGTGGGACTAGCGGGGGGTGAGCAGTTCTTC	CASSLFRVGLAGGEQFF
TRBJ2-7	TRBD1	TRBV9	few	TGTGCCAGCAGCGTTGGACAGGGGGCCTACGAGCAGTACTTC	CASSVGQGAYEQYF
TRBJ2-7	TRBD1	TRBV5-8	-	TGTGCCAGCAGCCGGGACAGGGGCGCGTTAAACTTGCCCTACGAGCAGTACTTC	CASSRDRGALNLPYEQYF
TRBJ2-2	TRBD2	TRBV5-1	-	TGCGCCAGCAGGCGGGAGGGCTTAACCGGGGAGCTGTTTTTT	CASRREGLTGELFF
TRBJ1-2	-	TRBV4-2	once	TGTGCCAGCAGCCAAGAAGTCACCGGCGGGGGCTACACCTTC	CASSQEVTGGGYTF
TRBJ2-2	TRBD2	TRBV29-1	-	TGCAGCGTTGATGGCGGGAGGGCCACCGGGGAGCTGTTTTTT	CSVDGGRATGELFF
TRBJ2-1	TRBD2	TRBV5-1	-	TGCGCCAGCAGCTTGGACGGCGGGGGTAGTCTAAGGGGTGAGCAGTTCTTC	CASSLDGGGSLRGEQFF
TRBJ1-2	-	TRBV29-1	-	TGCAGCGTTGTGGCAGGGGCGTCAGCTAACTATGGCTACACCTTC	CSVVAGASANYGYTF
TRBJ2-3	-	TRBV20-1	few	TGCAGTGCTAGTTCCCTTGATACGCAGTATTTT	CSASSLDTQYF